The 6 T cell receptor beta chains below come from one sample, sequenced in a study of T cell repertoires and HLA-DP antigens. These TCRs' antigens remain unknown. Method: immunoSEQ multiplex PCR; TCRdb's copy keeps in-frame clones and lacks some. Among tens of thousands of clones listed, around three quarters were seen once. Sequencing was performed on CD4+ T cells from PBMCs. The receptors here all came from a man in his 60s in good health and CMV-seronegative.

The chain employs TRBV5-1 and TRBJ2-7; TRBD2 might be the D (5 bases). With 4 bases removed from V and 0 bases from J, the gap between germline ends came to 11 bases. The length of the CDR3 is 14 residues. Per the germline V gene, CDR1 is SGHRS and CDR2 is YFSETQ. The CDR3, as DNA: TGCGCCAGCAGCAAAGAAGGGAGCTCCTACGAGCAGTACTTC. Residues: CASSKEGSSYEQYF.

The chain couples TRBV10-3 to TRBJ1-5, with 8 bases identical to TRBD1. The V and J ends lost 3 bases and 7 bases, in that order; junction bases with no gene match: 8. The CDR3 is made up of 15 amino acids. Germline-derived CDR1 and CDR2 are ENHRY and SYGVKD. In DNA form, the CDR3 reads TGTGCCATCAGTGACCTCGGACAGGGCTGGCAGCCCCAGCATTTT. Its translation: CAISDLGQGWQPQHF.

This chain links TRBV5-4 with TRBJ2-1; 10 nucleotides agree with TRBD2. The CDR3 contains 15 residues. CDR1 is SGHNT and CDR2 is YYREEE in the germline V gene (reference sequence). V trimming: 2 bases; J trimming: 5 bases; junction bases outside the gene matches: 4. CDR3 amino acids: CASSFALAGDNEQFF. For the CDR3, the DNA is TGTGCCAGCAGCTTCGCGCTAGCGGGAGACAATGAGCAGTTCTTC.

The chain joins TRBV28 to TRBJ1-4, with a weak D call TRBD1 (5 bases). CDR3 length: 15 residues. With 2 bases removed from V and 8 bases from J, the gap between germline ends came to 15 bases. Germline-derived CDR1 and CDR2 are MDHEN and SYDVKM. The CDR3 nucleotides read TGTGCCAGCAGTTTAGGTGGGGGGGGTCGGGAAAAACTGTTTTTT. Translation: CASSLGGGGREKLFF.

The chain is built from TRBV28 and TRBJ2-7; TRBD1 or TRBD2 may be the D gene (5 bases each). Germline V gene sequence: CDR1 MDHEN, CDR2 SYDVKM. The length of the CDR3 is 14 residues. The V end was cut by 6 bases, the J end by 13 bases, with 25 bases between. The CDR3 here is CASSTPKETGASYF. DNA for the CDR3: TGTGCCAGCAGCACCCCAAAAGAGACCGGGGCGAGTTACTTC.

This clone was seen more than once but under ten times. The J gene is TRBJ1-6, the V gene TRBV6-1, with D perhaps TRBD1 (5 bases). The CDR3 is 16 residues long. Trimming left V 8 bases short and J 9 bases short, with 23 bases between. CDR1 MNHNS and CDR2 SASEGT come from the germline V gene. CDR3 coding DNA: TGTGCCAGCTGTGCCGGGACGCAACCTTCGGGTTCACCCCTCCACTTT. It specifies CASCAGTQPSGSPLHF.